The source of this T cell receptor (beta chain) is a study of Graves' ophthalmopathy and Graves' hyperthyroidism. Study results and limitations: Thyroid clonotypes that were expanded above 0.001 frequency mostly also appeared in blood.

In this sample, this clonotype turned up many times. Its antigen is as yet unknown. Amplification of TCR beta CDR3 regions used RNA transcripts. HTBI-primed first-round RT-PCR preceded second-round multiplex PCR. TCRdb fed the multiplex PCR reads into MiXCR, producing one record per CDR3 protein. This sample has a few hundred thousand distinct CDR3 sequences, with approximately 17% found just once. CDR1 and CDR2 (germline): SQVTM, ANQGSEA. This CDR3 is 15 amino acids long. V lost 0 bases and J lost 3; bases outside the gene matches: 4. The chain carries TRBV29-1 and TRBJ2-7, with 11 bases identical to TRBD2. This clonotype originated in an adult woman with stable Graves' hyperthyroidism. Sequenced input: peripheral blood. The CDR3 loop reads CSVEDPSGRSYEQYF. CDR3 sequence (DNA): TGCAGCGTTGAAGATCCTAGCGGGAGGAGCTACGAGCAGTACTTC.